Presented here are 28 T cell receptor beta chains from one specimen sequenced in a study of cytomegalovirus exposure and HLA in healthy donors. Both 60 Vbeta primers and 13 Jbeta primers went into the PCR. Clones were read by immunoSEQ multiplex PCR, and TCRdb kept only the in-frame ones, dropping some. Here the sample spans 75,000 to 90,000 clones, 70% to 75% being singletons. The sequenced sample consisted of PBMCs. The origin of the receptors is a man between 60 and 70 years old in good health and CMV-seronegative.

V is TRBV7-2 and J is TRBJ1-5; tentative D call: TRBD1 (6 bases). This CDR3 contains 13 residues. Germline loops: CDR1 SGHTA, CDR2 FQGNSA. The V and J ends lost 4 bases and 4 bases respectively, with 8 bases between them. CDR3 in amino acids: CASSSDRNQPQHF. DNA for the CDR3: TGTGCCAGCAGCTCAGACAGGAATCAGCCCCAGCATTTT.

J is TRBJ2-7 and V is TRBV14; D not certain. The germline gives CDR1 SGHDN, CDR2 FVKESK. Trimming removed 3 bases at V and 11 bases at J, with 14 bases between. This CDR3 has 12 amino acids. The CDR3 reads CASSHSATEEYF. The CDR3 nucleotides are TGTGCCAGCAGCCATTCCGCAACTGAGGAGTACTTC.

The V call is TRBV18, the J call TRBJ2-7; 9 bases map to TRBD1. The CDR3 sequence is 15 residues long. V lost 1 base and J lost 4; bases outside the gene matches: 5. Germline CDR1 is KGHSH and CDR2 is LQKENI. CDR3 residues: CASSPLGQGGYEQYF. In DNA, the CDR3 is TGTGCCAGCTCACCACTGGGACAGGGTGGGTACGAGCAGTACTTC. The whole variable domain, remainder taken from reference TRBV18 and TRBJ2-7, is NAGVMQNPRHLVRRRGQEARLRCSPMKGHSHVYWYRQLPEEGLKFMVYLQKENIIDESGMPKERFSAEFPKEGPSILRIQQVVRGDSAAYFCASSPLGQGGYEQYFGPGTRLTVT.

This clone was found a few times. The chain uses TRBV28 and TRBJ1-1; TRBD1 might be the D (6 bases). V gave up 9 bases and J gave up 5 bases, with 25 bases separating them. Germline CDR1 reads MDHEN; CDR2 reads SYDVKM. This CDR3 has 16 residues. The CDR3 loop is CASNIGGGPGETEAFF. The CDR3 DNA reads TGTGCCAGTAATATAGGGGGGGGCCCGGGCGAGACTGAAGCTTTCTTT.

The chain has TRBV2 and TRBJ2-3, with TRBD2 identical over 7 bases. After removal of 7 bases from V and 2 bases from J, the junction contained 3 bases not matched to a gene. This CDR3 is 13 amino acids long. Germline V CDR1 and CDR2: SNHLY, FYNNEI. For the CDR3, the DNA is TGTGCCAGCAAGGGAGGGAACACAGATACGCAGTATTTT. Its protein is CASKGGNTDTQYF.

This chain joins TRBV5-1 and TRBJ2-5; 14 positions match TRBD2. Germline trimming cut 5 bases from V and 5 bases from J; bases unmatched to any gene: 5. Germline loops: CDR1 SGHRS, CDR2 YFSETQ. The length of the CDR3 is 15 residues. As DNA, the CDR3 is TGCGCCAGCAGGGGGACTAGCGGGGGTTGGGAGACCCAGTACTTC. This codes for CASRGTSGGWETQYF.

The V call is TRBV7-9, the J call TRBJ1-2; tentatively, D is TRBD1 (6 bases). Germline V gene data show CDR1 as SEHNR and CDR2 as FQNEAQ (reference sequence). The V and J ends lost 6 bases and 8 bases respectively, with 13 bases between them. The CDR3 spans 12 residues. The CDR3 spells CASSPQGQGYTF. The CDR3 DNA follows: TGTGCCAGCAGTCCCCAGGGGCAAGGCTACACCTTC.

This sequence joins TRBV10-2 and TRBJ2-7; 7 bases map to TRBD1. The CDR3 has 14 amino acids. V lost 3 bases, J lost 3 bases, and 5 bases stayed unmatched. Germline CDR1 WSHSY, CDR2 SAAADI. This CDR3 reads CASSDWDRYYEQYF. The CDR3 DNA follows: TGCGCCAGCAGTGATTGGGACAGATACTACGAGCAGTACTTC.

Only one count was recorded for this clone. This chain joins TRBV18 and TRBJ1-1, with TRBD1 matching over 8 bases. This CDR3 has 18 residues. V dropped 3 bases and J dropped 4; count of bases not matched to a gene: 16. CDR1 KGHSH and CDR2 LQKENI come from the germline V gene. DNA of the CDR3: TGTGCCAGCTCACCGGCCCGAGGGGGGACAGGAAGCCGCACTGAAGCTTTCTTT. It encodes CASSPARGGTGSRTEAFF.

This clone has just a few counts. The V call is TRBV5-1, the J call TRBJ1-4; 8 bases are shared with TRBD1. CDR1 SGHRS and CDR2 YFSETQ come from the germline V gene. This CDR3 is built from 16 residues. With 4 bases clipped from V and 4 bases from J, the junction kept 9 bases outside the gene matches. The CDR3 DNA reads as TGCGCCAGCAGCAGAGACAGGGGAGGAGGTAATGAAAAACTGTTTTTT. It is translated as CASSRDRGGGNEKLFF.

In DNA, the CDR3 is TGTGCCAGCAGGGGGGACAGGGACAATTCACCCCTCCACTTT. Encoded protein: CASRGDRDNSPLHF. V and J are TRBV6-5 and TRBJ1-6, with 9 bases lining up with TRBD1. Germline V gene lookup returns CDR1 MNHEY and CDR2 SVGAGI. J lost 7 bases, V lost 6 bases, and 4 bases had no gene match. The CDR3 is 14 residues long.

For this clone: At one end, the junction sequence differs from germline, possibly due to a read error. The chain employs TRBV7-9 and TRBJ2-2; perhaps TRBD2 as D (6 bases). CDR3 length: 14 amino acids. CDR1 and CDR2 from the germline V gene are SEHNR and FQNEAQ (reference sequence). The CDR3 region is CSSSLPSVPGELFF. The DNA of the CDR3 is TGTTCCAGCAGCCTACCTAGCGTCCCCGGGGAGCTGTTTTTT. Using reference TRBV7-9 and TRBJ2-2 for the parts outside the CDR3, the full variable domain is DTGVSQNPRHKITKRGQNVTFRCDPISEHNRLYWYRQTLGQGPEFLTYFQNEAQLEKSRLLSDRFSAERPKGSFSTLEIQRTEQGDSAMYLCSSSLPSVPGELFFGEGSRLTVL.

This clone has more than one count but fewer than ten. The chain is built from TRBV5-6 and TRBJ1-2; tentatively, D is TRBD1 (5 bases). Germline values: CDR1 SGHDT, CDR2 YYEEEE. The CDR3 is made up of 13 amino acids. Trimming cost V 4 bases and J 4 bases, with 11 bases left between them. CDR3 residues: CASSGGVGYGYTF. CDR3 in DNA: TGTGCCAGCAGCGGGGGGGTAGGCTATGGCTACACCTTC.

This chain joins TRBV6-1 and TRBJ2-3; 9 bases match TRBD2. The V and J ends lost 4 bases and 7 bases, in that order; junction bases with no gene match: 9. Per the germline V gene, CDR1 is MNHNS and CDR2 is SASEGT. This CDR3 region has 15 residues. The CDR3, as DNA: TGTGCCAGCAGTGGTTCTAGCGGGGAACTTTATACGCAGTATTTT. Amino acids: CASSGSSGELYTQYF.

This chain connects TRBV6-6 to TRBJ2-3, with TRBD2 matching over 13 bases. CDR3 length equals 16 residues. The V segment lost 5 bases and the J segment 2 bases; nucleotides outside the gene matches: 4. Germline V gives CDR1 MNHNY, CDR2 SVGAGI (reference sequence). The CDR3 sequence is CASSPGLAGATDTQYF. CDR3 DNA sequence: TGTGCCAGCAGTCCCGGACTAGCGGGGGCCACAGATACGCAGTATTTT.

The chain joins TRBV6-1 to TRBJ2-6; TRBD1 agrees at 8 bases. The CDR3 has 17 residues. With 4 bases clipped from V and 0 bases from J, the junction kept 5 bases outside the gene matches. Germline-derived CDR1 and CDR2 are MNHNS and SASEGT. The CDR3 bases are TGTGCCAGCAGTGTTAGGACAGGGAGCTCTGGGGCCAACGTCCTGACTTTC. Its protein is CASSVRTGSSGANVLTF.

The chain couples TRBV2 to TRBJ1-4; D is unresolved. Germline V gives CDR1 SNHLY, CDR2 FYNNEI. CDR3 length: 11 residues. V was shortened by 7 bases and J by 10 bases, with 10 bases between the two germline ends. Written as DNA, the CDR3 is TGTGCCAGCAACTACATGGGAAAACTGTTTTTT. Its translation: CASNYMGKLFF.

The chain combines TRBV19 with TRBJ1-5, with D perhaps matching TRBD1 (5 bases). Germline lookup yields CDR1 LNHDA and CDR2 SQIVND (reference sequence). Trimming stripped 5 bases from V and 6 bases from J, with 17 bases between. The CDR3 totals 15 residues. The CDR3 loop is CASSALGGRGQPQHF. The DNA of the CDR3 is TGTGCCAGTAGTGCCCTGGGGGGTCGAGGTCAGCCCCAGCATTTT.

The chain joins TRBV11-2 to TRBJ1-2; no clear D gene. Germline values: CDR1 SGHAT, CDR2 FQNNGV. Trimming cost V 3 bases and J 8 bases, with 10 bases left between them. CDR3 length: 12 residues. CDR3 bases: TGTGCCAGCAGCTTGGTGGGCCGGGGCTACACCTTC. Translation gives CASSLVGRGYTF. Full variable domain (rest looked up from reference TRBV11-2 and TRBJ1-2): EAGVAQSPRYKIIEKRQSVAFWCNPISGHATLYWYQQILGQGPKLLIQFQNNGVVDDSQLPKDRFSAERLKGVDSTLKIQPAKLEDSAVYLCASSLVGRGYTFGSGTRLTVV.

This clone occurred a few times. The chain is built from TRBV6-1 and TRBJ1-2, with no clear D. V was clipped by 4 bases and J by 0 bases, with 6 bases between them. Per the germline V gene, CDR1 is MNHNS and CDR2 is SASEGT. The CDR3 totals 13 residues. CDR3 sequence (DNA): TGTGCCAGCAGTGCCGGGGCTAACTATGGCTACACCTTC. It yields the protein CASSAGANYGYTF.

The chain recombines TRBV9 with TRBJ2-2; D is undetermined. The CDR3 is made up of 13 amino acids. Germline CDR1 and CDR2: SGDLS and YYNGEE. Trimming shortened V by 0 bases and J by 7 bases, and 7 bases separated the two germline ends. The CDR3 loop is CASSVVPLGELFF. CDR3 bases: TGTGCCAGCAGCGTAGTCCCCCTCGGGGAGCTGTTTTTT.

The chain joins TRBV10-3 to TRBJ1-1; a possible D gene is TRBD1 (5 bases). Germline CDR1 and CDR2: ENHRY and SYGVKD. V was trimmed by 6 bases and J by 0 bases, leaving 14 bases between them. This CDR3 has 15 residues. CDR3 loop: CAIRGGNSLNTEAFF. The CDR3 DNA follows: TGTGCCATCAGGGGGGGGAATAGTTTGAACACTGAAGCTTTCTTT.

The chain joins TRBV6-5 to TRBJ1-1, with unresolved D. Germline V gene data show CDR1 as MNHEY and CDR2 as SVGAGI. V lost 2 bases to trimming and J lost 3 bases, with 10 bases between them. CDR3 length equals 14 residues. The CDR3, as DNA: TGTGCCAGCAGTTACGCGCAGGAGGACACTGAAGCTTTCTTT. Its translation: CASSYAQEDTEAFF.

This rearrangement joins TRBV19 to TRBJ2-2; D unresolved. The germline V gene has CDR1 LNHDA and CDR2 SQIVND (reference sequence). Trimming left V 5 bases short and J 2 bases short, with 3 bases between. The CDR3 is 12 residues long. The CDR3 DNA reads TGTGCCAGTAGTCTCAACACCGGGGAGCTGTTTTTT. Translating it yields CASSLNTGELFF.

The rearrangement joins TRBV30 to TRBJ1-5, with TRBD1 matching over 7 bases. V trimming: 2 bases; J trimming: 5 bases; junction bases outside the gene matches: 3. In germline, CDR1 is GTSNPN, CDR2 SVGIG (reference sequence). The length of the CDR3 is 13 residues. Here the CDR3 reads CAWSQGGDQPQHF. DNA for the CDR3: TGTGCCTGGAGTCAGGGGGGAGATCAGCCCCAGCATTTT.

V usage is TRBV5-6 and J usage is TRBJ2-7; TRBD1 aligns across 8 bases. The CDR3 totals 14 residues. V shed 4 bases, J shed 2 bases, and the junction held 5 bases outside the gene matches. CDR1 and CDR2 from the germline V gene are SGHDT and YYEEEE. CDR3 residues: CASSGGTGTYEQYF. CDR3 nucleotides: TGTGCCAGCAGCGGGGGGACAGGTACCTACGAGCAGTACTTC.

The genes are TRBV2 and TRBJ2-5; 10 bases fit TRBD1. Germline loops: CDR1 SNHLY, CDR2 FYNNEI. This CDR3 contains 16 residues. Germline trimming cut 5 bases from V and 5 bases from J; bases unmatched to any gene: 11. CDR3 in amino acids: CASSPKLTGGGETQYF. CDR3 nucleotide sequence: TGTGCCAGCAGTCCGAAGTTGACAGGGGGCGGGGAGACCCAGTACTTC.

The J gene is TRBJ1-2, the V gene TRBV19; 8 bases map to TRBD1. Germline V gene sequence: CDR1 LNHDA, CDR2 SQIVND (reference sequence). J lost 3 bases, V lost 5 bases, and 2 bases had no gene match. This CDR3 contains 13 residues. This CDR3 is CASSLQGDYGYTF. The CDR3 nucleotides are TGTGCCAGTAGTCTACAGGGGGACTATGGCTACACCTTC.